The clone carrying this T cell receptor beta chain was seen only a few times. Its matching antigen is unknown. A 5'RACE template-switching step, the method used to make TCR cDNA, added a universal primer site and UMIs. TCRdb re-derived calls from the 5' RACE reads in MiXCR, one entry per CDR3 protein. This table holds about 130,000 distinct CDR3 sequences, 7.5% to 10% found once. The sample is drawn from a study of T cells after yellow fever vaccination. General study points: Subsequent booster samples again held most clones from primary vaccination (96% CD4, over 80% CD8). Abundant bulk-derived clonotypes could contaminate FACS-sorted repertoires.

CDR1 and CDR2 from the germline V gene are MNHNY and SVGAGI (reference sequence). There are 9 residues in the CDR3. V lost 10 bases to trimming and J lost 7 bases, with 7 bases between them. The genes are TRBV6-6 and TRBJ1-2; D unresolved. Sequenced material: CD8+ T cells sorted from PBMCs, taken on the day of the yellow fever booster vaccination. This receptor was obtained from a man aged 18 to 30 who received the YFV17D yellow fever vaccine. The CDR3 sequence is CATLGGYTF. The CDR3 nucleotides read TGTGCCACCCTAGGTGGCTACACCTTC.